This is a list of T cell receptor beta chains from one sample in a study of blood T cell repertoires in COVID-19. Sequencing used immunoSEQ multiplex PCR; TCRdb keeps in-frame clones, though not all of them. The table records approximately 120,000 clones, 84% of them present only once. The sample was peripheral blood. The receptors derive from a human donor in a cohort sampled during active COVID-19. CDR3s include the opening cysteine and the closing phenylalanine or tryptophan. A D gene is named only where the DNA matches it firmly. The listing skips clone size in some rows; elsewhere it reads once, few, many or a size class.

d_gene,abundance,j_gene,v_gene,CDR3aa,CDR3nt
.,.,TRBJ2-7,TRBV27,CASSFSTAYEQYF,TGTGCCAGCAGTTTCTCGACAGCCTACGAGCAGTACTTC
.,.,TRBJ2-5,TRBV5-6,CASSLAGGGQETQYF,TGTGCCAGCAGCTTGGCCGGGGGTGGACAAGAGACCCAGTACTTC
TRBD2,.,TRBJ2-1,TRBV4-1,CASSQGALAGEDEQFF,TGCGCCAGCAGCCAAGGGGCCCTAGCGGGGGAGGATGAGCAGTTCTTC
.,.,TRBJ1-3,TRBV7-8,CASSLGEGRGNTIYF,TGTGCCAGCAGCTTAGGGGAGGGAAGGGGTAACACCATATATTTT
.,.,TRBJ2-2,TRBV2,CASSHRTGYTGELFF,TGTGCCAGCAGCCACCGTACAGGGTACACCGGGGAGCTGTTTTTT
TRBD1,.,TRBJ2-5,TRBV10-3,CAISDIGQGEETQYF,TGTGCCATCAGTGACATAGGACAGGGTGAAGAGACCCAGTACTTC
.,.,TRBJ1-5,TRBV5-8,CASSQRVRGVDNQPQHF,TGTGCCAGCAGCCAACGGGTCAGGGGTGTCGATAATCAGCCCCAGCATTTT
.,.,TRBJ2-1,TRBV10-3,CAIRPTGLNYNEQFF,TGTGCCATCAGGCCTACAGGGCTGAACTACAATGAGCAGTTCTTC
TRBD2,.,TRBJ2-5,TRBV4-2,CASSQDGGSGDTQETQYF,TGTGCCAGCAGCCAAGATGGGGGAAGCGGGGATACCCAAGAGACCCAGTACTTC
.,.,TRBJ1-3,TRBV5-4,CASSFEHSGNTIYF,TGTGCCAGCAGCTTCGAGCATTCTGGAAACACCATATATTTT
.,.,TRBJ2-7,TRBV7-9,CASSLAFSGPSYEQYF,TGTGCCAGCAGCTTAGCCTTCTCAGGGCCCTCCTACGAGCAGTACTTC
.,.,TRBJ1-1,TRBV4-2,CASSRDRNTEAFF,TGTGCCAGCAGCCGAGACAGGAACACTGAAGCTTTCTTT
.,.,TRBJ1-1,TRBV12-3/TRBV12-4,CASSFAESEAFF,TGTGCCAGCAGTTTCGCGGAGTCTGAAGCTTTCTTT
TRBD2,.,TRBJ2-3,TRBV6-6,CASSPGLAGATQYF,TGTGCCAGCAGTCCGGGACTAGCGGGGGCCACGCAGTATTTT
.,once,TRBJ1-2,TRBV6-2/TRBV6-3,CASSYSLTMFYGYTF,TGTGCCAGCAGTTACTCACTTACGATGTTTTATGGCTACACCTTC
.,.,TRBJ2-5,TRBV6-9,CAIHRGGPQSRGETQYF,TGTGCCATCCATAGGGGGGGCCCCCAGAGTCGAGGGGAGACCCAGTACTTC
TRBD2,.,TRBJ2-5,TRBV30,CAWSGTGTRGVAQYF,TGTGCCTGGAGCGGGACCGGGACTAGAGGTGTGGCCCAGTACTTC
.,.,TRBJ1-3,TRBV21-1,CASSTAGSSGNTIYF,TGTGCCAGCAGTACTGCAGGCAGCTCTGGAAACACCATATATTTT
TRBD1,many,TRBJ1-5,TRBV6-1,CASSEAGTGTTSNQPQHF,TGTGCCAGCAGTGAAGCGGGGACAGGGACAACTAGCAATCAGCCCCAGCATTTT
.,few,TRBJ2-5,TRBV10-3,CAISEGGGETQYF,TGTGCCATCAGTGAGGGGGGAGGAGAGACCCAGTACTTC
.,.,TRBJ1-2,TRBV20-1,CSASRVPGYTF,TGCAGTGCTTCCAGGGTTCCTGGCTACACCTTC
.,.,TRBJ2-4,TRBV7-9,CASSLAAAKNIQYF,TGTGCCAGCAGCTTAGCAGCGGCGAAAAACATTCAGTACTTC
TRBD2,.,TRBJ2-1,TRBV6-7,CASSLLSGGGAPEQFF,TGTGCCAGCAGCCTCCTTTCCGGCGGGGGGGCGCCTGAGCAGTTCTTC
.,.,TRBJ2-5,TRBV11-2,CASSLDGGHFETQYF,TGTGCCAGCAGCTTAGATGGGGGACACTTTGAGACCCAGTACTTC
.,.,TRBJ1-4,TRBV18,CASSPPSLPGEKLFF,TGTGCCAGCTCACCACCGTCACTGCCGGGAGAAAAACTGTTTTTT
TRBD1,.,TRBJ1-1,TRBV18,CASSPGQGAIDEAFF,TGTGCCAGCTCCCCCGGACAGGGGGCGATTGATGAAGCTTTCTTT
.,once,TRBJ1-1,TRBV25-1,CASSHTDMNTEAFF,TGTGCCAGCAGCCATACAGACATGAACACTGAAGCTTTCTTT
.,.,TRBJ1-3,TRBV11-2,CASSLERENTIYF,TGTGCCAGCAGCTTAGAGAGGGAAAACACCATATATTTT
TRBD2,.,TRBJ2-7,TRBV5-1,CASSPTSGQSSYEQYF,TGCGCCAGCAGCCCCACTAGCGGACAAAGCTCCTACGAGCAGTACTTC
.,.,TRBJ2-5,TRBV3-1/TRBV3-2,CASSQRGGRRGQETQYF,TGTGCCAGCAGCCAAAGGGGGGGTAGGCGGGGCCAAGAGACCCAGTACTTC
.,.,TRBJ2-2,TRBV2,CASGAISGELFF,TGTGCCAGCGGGGCCATATCCGGGGAGCTGTTTTTT
.,.,TRBJ1-2,TRBV12-3/TRBV12-4,CASSYGPNYGYTF,TGTGCCAGCAGTTATGGCCCTAACTATGGCTACACCTTC